What follows are 16 T cell receptor beta chains derived from one specimen sequenced in a study of blood T cells in healthy people across ages. Sample-barcoded 5' priming and a J-beta primer mix drove a second PCR of 7 to 11 cycles. One entry per CDR3 protein, called by TCRdb with MiXCR from the 5' RACE reads. The sample lists around 690,000 distinct CDR3 sequences; around three fifths were seen once. Specimen: blood. These TCRs come from a man aged 60 to 69 in good health.

The CDR3 DNA sequence: TGCAGTGCTTGGGGAGAGACCCAGTACTTC. Translating gives CSAWGETQYF. The V call is TRBV20-1, the J call TRBJ2-5; no reliable D call. Germline V gene sequence: CDR1 DFQATT, CDR2 SNEGSKA (reference sequence). V lost 5 bases to trimming and J lost 4 bases, with 5 bases between them. The CDR3 totals 10 residues.

The J gene is TRBJ1-5, the V gene TRBV6-2 or TRBV6-3; TRBD1 is a possible D gene (5 bases). The germline CDR1 and CDR2 sequences are MNHEY and SVGEGT. The V end lost 2 bases, the J end lost 4 bases, and 15 bases lay between the germline ends. This CDR3 is built from 16 residues. The CDR3 DNA follows: TGTGCCAGCAGTTACACCGGGACCTACACAAATCAGCCCCAGCATTTT. Amino acid sequence: CASSYTGTYTNQPQHF.

The chain recombines TRBV10-3 with TRBJ2-3; D might be TRBD2 (6 bases). The CDR3 is made up of 15 amino acids. Germline values: CDR1 ENHRY, CDR2 SYGVKD. The CDR3 is CSHSREALARDTQYF. The CDR3 coding sequence is TGTTCCCATTCGCGGGAAGCCCTAGCAAGGGATACGCAGTATTTT.

This chain joins TRBV11-2 and TRBJ2-7, with D perhaps matching TRBD2 (5 bases). Trimming shortened V by 1 base and J by 3 bases, and 10 bases separated the two germline ends. Germline CDR1 SGHAT, CDR2 FQNNGV. The CDR3 length is 14 residues. The CDR3 bases are TGTGCCAGCAGCTTAGTTGACTATCACTACGAGCAGTACTTC. Translating gives CASSLVDYHYEQYF.

Comments on this clonotype: At one end the junction does not follow the germline gene, possibly because of a read error. CDR3 in amino acids: CTSSVQRARGYTF. The CDR3 nucleotides read TGTACCAGCAGTGTTCAAAGGGCGCGGGGCTACACCTTC. The V gene is TRBV6-2 or TRBV6-3, the J gene TRBJ1-2; no clear D gene. Germline V gene lookup returns CDR1 MNHEY and CDR2 SVGEGT. CDR3 length: 13 residues.

The sample holds a few counts of this clonotype. The chain recombines TRBV29-1 with TRBJ2-5; 7 bases are a match to TRBD2. The CDR3 covers 12 residues. CDR1 and CDR2 (germline): SQVTM, ANQGSEA. The junction had 2 bases not matched to a gene; V was cut back by 7 bases and J by 0 bases. The CDR3 region is CSAGLDQETQYF. In DNA form, the CDR3 reads TGCAGCGCTGGACTAGACCAAGAGACCCAGTACTTC. Complete variable domain (other parts from reference TRBV29-1 and TRBJ2-5): SAVISQKPSRDICQRGTSLTIQCQVDSQVTMMFWYRQQPGQSLTLIATANQGSEATYESGFVIDKFPISRPNLTFSTLTVSNMSPEDSSIYLCSAGLDQETQYFGPGTRLLVL.

This clonotype turned up a few times. J is TRBJ2-1 and V is TRBV3-1, with 10 bases that match TRBD2. Germline assignment: CDR1 LGHDT and CDR2 YNNKEL (reference sequence). The CDR3 length is 17 residues. The V and J ends lost 0 bases and 5 bases, in that order; junction bases with no gene match: 7. The CDR3 reads CASSQDSAGGPHNEQFF. In DNA form, the CDR3 reads TGTGCCAGCAGCCAAGATTCAGCGGGGGGGCCCCACAATGAGCAGTTCTTC.

This clonotype has only a few counts. V and J are TRBV28 and TRBJ2-4; a possible D gene is TRBD1 (6 bases). This CDR3 is built from 14 residues. Germline CDR1 reads MDHEN; CDR2 reads SYDVKM. V dropped 5 bases and J dropped 2 bases, with 10 bases sitting between them. The CDR3 protein is CASSRDIPKNIQYF. CDR3 nucleotides: TGTGCCAGCAGTCGGGACATCCCCAAAAACATTCAGTACTTC.

The chain couples TRBV5-1 to TRBJ2-3; no firm D call. This CDR3 comprises 14 residues. With 2 bases removed from V and 6 bases from J, the gap between germline ends came to 13 bases. Germline CDR1 SGHRS, CDR2 YFSETQ. For the CDR3, the DNA is TGCGCCAGCAGCTTCGGTTCTACGGCCGATACGCAGTATTTT. It yields the protein CASSFGSTADTQYF.

V is TRBV10-3 and J is TRBJ2-1, with 8 bases matching TRBD2. The germline V gene has CDR1 ENHRY and CDR2 SYGVKD. V shed 1 base and J 4 bases; nucleotides not matched to a gene: 3. The CDR3 has 15 amino acids. The CDR3 coding sequence is TGTGCCATCAGTGAGTTAAGCGGGGGTTACAATGAGCAGTTCTTC. Its translation is CAISELSGGYNEQFF.

Note on this clonotype: Being one base from a much bigger clone, this may be a read error. The chain recombines TRBV18 with TRBJ2-5, with 11 bases lining up with TRBD2. Germline CDR1 and CDR2: KGHSH and LQKENI. The CDR3 is 14 residues long. CDR3 sequence reads: CPSSPGTSGETQYF. CDR3 DNA sequence: TGTCCCAGCTCACCGGGGACTAGCGGAGAGACCCAGTACTTC.

The chain is built from TRBV6-6 and TRBJ1-2; TRBD1 agrees at 7 bases. V was pared by 0 bases and J by 6 bases, with 13 bases of the junction left unmatched. The CDR3 covers 17 residues. Germline V gives CDR1 MNHNY, CDR2 SVGAGI (reference sequence). DNA for the CDR3: TGTGCCAGCAGTTACTCGGGATTACAGGGGATTGAGGATGGCTACACCTTC. Translating it yields CASSYSGLQGIEDGYTF.

J is TRBJ1-4 and V is TRBV15; D possibly corresponds to TRBD1 (5 bases). The germline CDR1 and CDR2 sequences are LNHNV and YYDKDF (reference sequence). With 4 bases removed from V and 8 bases from J, the gap between germline ends came to 14 bases. The CDR3 covers 14 residues. The CDR3 region has the DNA TGTGCCACCAGCACTGGGGCGTTAAGAGAAAAACTGTTTTTT. Translating gives CATSTGALREKLFF.

This rearrangement joins TRBV5-1 to TRBJ2-6, with D maybe TRBD1 (7 bases). Germline V gene sequence: CDR1 SGHRS, CDR2 YFSETQ. The CDR3 has 16 residues. With 7 bases removed from V and 5 bases from J, the gap between germline ends came to 19 bases. CDR3: CASGQGGDSRANVLTF. Written as DNA, the CDR3 is TGCGCCAGCGGCCAGGGGGGAGATTCTCGGGCCAACGTCCTGACTTTC.

V gene TRBV5-5 combines with J gene TRBJ1-1; tentatively, D is TRBD1 (6 bases). Between the trimmed V and J ends, which lost 0 bases and 1 base, there was a span of 16 bases. This CDR3 contains 17 residues. Germline V gene lookup returns CDR1 SGHKS and CDR2 YYEKEE (reference sequence). The CDR3 region is CASSLGTKGGTNTEAFF. The CDR3 bases are TGTGCCAGCAGCTTGGGCACAAAAGGGGGGACGAACACTGAAGCTTTCTTT.

V and J are TRBV5-1 and TRBJ2-7, with D tentatively TRBD2 (6 bases). Trimming left V 0 bases short and J 0 bases short, with 10 bases between. The CDR3 covers 15 residues. Germline CDR1 and CDR2: SGHRS and YFSETQ. In DNA, the CDR3 is TGCGCCAGCAGCTTGGACGCCGGGAGCTCCTACGAGCAGTACTTC. Translated: CASSLDAGSSYEQYF.